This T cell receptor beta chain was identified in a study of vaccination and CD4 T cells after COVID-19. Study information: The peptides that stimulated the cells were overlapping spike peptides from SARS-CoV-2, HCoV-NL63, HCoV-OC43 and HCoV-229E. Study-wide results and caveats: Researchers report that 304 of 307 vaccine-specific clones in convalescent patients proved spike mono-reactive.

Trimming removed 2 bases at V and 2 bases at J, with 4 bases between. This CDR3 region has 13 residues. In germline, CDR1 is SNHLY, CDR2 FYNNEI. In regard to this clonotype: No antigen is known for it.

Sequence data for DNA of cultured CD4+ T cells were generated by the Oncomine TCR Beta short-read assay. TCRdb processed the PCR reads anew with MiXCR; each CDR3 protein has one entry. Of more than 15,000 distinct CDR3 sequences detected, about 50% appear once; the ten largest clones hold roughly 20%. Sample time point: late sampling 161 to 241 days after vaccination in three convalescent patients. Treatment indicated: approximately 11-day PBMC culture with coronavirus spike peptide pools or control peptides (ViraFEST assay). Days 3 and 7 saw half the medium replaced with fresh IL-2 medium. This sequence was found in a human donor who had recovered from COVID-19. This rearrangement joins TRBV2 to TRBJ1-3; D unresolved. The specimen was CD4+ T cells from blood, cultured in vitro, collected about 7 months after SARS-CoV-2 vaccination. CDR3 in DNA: TGTGCCAGCAGTGAATCTCCTGGAAACACCATATATTTT. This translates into CASSESPGNTIYF.